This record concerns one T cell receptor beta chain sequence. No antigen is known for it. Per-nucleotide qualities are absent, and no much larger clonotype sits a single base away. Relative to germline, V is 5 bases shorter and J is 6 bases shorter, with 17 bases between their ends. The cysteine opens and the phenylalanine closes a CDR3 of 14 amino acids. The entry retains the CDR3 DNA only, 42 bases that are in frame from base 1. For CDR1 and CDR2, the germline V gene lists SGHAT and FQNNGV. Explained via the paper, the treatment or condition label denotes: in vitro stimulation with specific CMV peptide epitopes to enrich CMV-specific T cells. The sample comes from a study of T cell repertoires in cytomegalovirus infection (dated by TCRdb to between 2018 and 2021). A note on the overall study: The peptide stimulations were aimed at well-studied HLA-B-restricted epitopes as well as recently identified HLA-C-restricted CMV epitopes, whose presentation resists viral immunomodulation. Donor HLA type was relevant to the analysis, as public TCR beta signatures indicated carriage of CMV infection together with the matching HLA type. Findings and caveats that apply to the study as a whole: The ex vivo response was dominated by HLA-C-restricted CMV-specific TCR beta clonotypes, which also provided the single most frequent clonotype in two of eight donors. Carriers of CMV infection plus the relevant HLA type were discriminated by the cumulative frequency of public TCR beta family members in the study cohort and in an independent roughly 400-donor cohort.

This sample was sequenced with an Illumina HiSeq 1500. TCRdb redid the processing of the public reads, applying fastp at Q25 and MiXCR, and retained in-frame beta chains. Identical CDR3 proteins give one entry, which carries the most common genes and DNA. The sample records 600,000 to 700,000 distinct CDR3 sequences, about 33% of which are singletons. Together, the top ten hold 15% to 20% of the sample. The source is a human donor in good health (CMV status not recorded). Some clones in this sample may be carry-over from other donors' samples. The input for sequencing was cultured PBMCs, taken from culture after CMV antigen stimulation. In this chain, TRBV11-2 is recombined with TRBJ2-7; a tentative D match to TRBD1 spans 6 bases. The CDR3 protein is CASSPKTGFREQYF. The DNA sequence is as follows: TGTGCCAGCAGCCCCAAGACAGGTTTCCGCGAGCAGTACTTC.